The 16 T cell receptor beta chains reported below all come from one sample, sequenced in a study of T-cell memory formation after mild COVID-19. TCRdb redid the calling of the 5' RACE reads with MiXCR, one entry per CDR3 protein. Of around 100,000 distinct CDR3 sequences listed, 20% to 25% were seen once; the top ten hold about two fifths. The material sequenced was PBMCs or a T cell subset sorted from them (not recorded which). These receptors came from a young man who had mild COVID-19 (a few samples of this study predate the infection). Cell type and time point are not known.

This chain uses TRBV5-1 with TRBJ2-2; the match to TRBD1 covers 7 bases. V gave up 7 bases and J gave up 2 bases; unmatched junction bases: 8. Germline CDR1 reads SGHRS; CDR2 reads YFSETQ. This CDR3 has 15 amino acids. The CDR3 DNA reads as TGCGCCAGCTCGAAGGGACAGCGAAACACCGGGGAGCTGTTTTTT. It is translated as CASSKGQRNTGELFF.

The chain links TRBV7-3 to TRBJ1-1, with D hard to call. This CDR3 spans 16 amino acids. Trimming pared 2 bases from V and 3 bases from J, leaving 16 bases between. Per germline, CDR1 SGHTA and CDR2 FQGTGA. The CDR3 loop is CASSLGYYDRHTEAFF. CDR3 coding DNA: TGTGCCAGCAGCTTAGGTTATTACGATCGGCACACTGAAGCTTTCTTT.

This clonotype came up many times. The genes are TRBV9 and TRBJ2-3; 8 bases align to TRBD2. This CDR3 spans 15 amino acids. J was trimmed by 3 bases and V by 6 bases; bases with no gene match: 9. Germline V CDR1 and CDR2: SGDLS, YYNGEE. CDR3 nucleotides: TGTGCCAGCAACCCCGGGACTAGGTGGACAGATACGCAGTATTTT. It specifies CASNPGTRWTDTQYF.

CDR3 nucleotide sequence: TGTGCCAGCAGCGTAGGGGGGGTAGAGACCCAGTACTTC. It translates to CASSVGGVETQYF. This chain joins TRBV9 and TRBJ2-5; possible D gene TRBD2, 6 bases. V was trimmed by 0 bases and J by 4 bases, leaving 7 bases between them. The CDR3 totals 13 residues. Germline-derived CDR1 and CDR2 are SGDLS and YYNGEE.

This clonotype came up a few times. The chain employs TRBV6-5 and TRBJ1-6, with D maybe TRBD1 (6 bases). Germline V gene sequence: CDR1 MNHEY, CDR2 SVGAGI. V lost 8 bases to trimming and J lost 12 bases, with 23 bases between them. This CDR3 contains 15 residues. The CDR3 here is CASQPYGGLSEPLHF. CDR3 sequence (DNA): TGTGCCAGCCAGCCATATGGGGGGCTCTCTGAACCCCTCCACTTT.

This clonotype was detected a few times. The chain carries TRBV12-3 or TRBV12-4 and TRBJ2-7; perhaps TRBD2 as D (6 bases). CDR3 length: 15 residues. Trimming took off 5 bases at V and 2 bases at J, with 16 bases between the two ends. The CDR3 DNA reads TGTGCCAGCAGTCCTAAAGCCGGGGGTGCCTACGAGCAGTACTTC. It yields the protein CASSPKAGGAYEQYF.

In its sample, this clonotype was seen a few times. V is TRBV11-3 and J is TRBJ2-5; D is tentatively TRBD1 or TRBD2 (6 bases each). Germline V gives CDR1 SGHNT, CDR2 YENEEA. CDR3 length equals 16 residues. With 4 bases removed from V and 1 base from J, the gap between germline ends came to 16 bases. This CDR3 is CASSSRQEGVQETQYF. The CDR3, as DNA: TGTGCCAGCAGCTCCCGACAGGAGGGGGTCCAAGAGACCCAGTACTTC.

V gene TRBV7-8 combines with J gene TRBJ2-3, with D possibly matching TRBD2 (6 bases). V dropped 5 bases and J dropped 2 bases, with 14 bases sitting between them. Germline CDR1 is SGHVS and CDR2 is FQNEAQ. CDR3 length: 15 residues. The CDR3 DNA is TGTGCCAGCAGCCCGGGGAGGACTACCACAGATACGCAGTATTTT. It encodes CASSPGRTTTDTQYF.

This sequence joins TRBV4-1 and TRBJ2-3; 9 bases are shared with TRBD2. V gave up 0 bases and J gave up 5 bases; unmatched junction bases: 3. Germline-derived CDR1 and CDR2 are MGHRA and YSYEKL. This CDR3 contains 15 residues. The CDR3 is CASSQDDSGGDTQYF. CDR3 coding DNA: TGCGCCAGCAGCCAAGATGATAGCGGGGGAGATACGCAGTATTTT.

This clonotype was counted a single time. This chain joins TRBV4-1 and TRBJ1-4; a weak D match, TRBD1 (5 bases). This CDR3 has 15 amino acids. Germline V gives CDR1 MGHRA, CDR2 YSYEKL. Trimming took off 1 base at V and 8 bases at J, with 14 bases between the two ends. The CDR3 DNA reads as TGCGCCAGCAGCCAAGTCCGGCAGGGTCGAGAAAAACTGTTTTTT. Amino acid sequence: CASSQVRQGREKLFF.

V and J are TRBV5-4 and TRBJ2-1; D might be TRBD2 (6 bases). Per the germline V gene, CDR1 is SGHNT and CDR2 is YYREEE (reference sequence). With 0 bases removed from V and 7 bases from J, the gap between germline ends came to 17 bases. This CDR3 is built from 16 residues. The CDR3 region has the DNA TGTGCCAGCAGCTTGGCATCGGCTTGGGGAGGAAATGAGCAGTTCTTC. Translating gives CASSLASAWGGNEQFF. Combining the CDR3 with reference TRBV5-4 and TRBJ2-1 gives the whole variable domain ETGVTQSPTHLIKTRGQQVTLRCSSQSGHNTVSWYQQALGQGPQFIFQYYREEENGRGNFPPRFSGLQFPNYSSELNVNALELDDSALYLCASSLASAWGGNEQFFGPGTRLTVL.

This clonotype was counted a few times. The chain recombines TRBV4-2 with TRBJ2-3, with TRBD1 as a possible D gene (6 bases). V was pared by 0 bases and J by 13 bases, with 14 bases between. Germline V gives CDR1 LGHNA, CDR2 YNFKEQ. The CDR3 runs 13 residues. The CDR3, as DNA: TGTGCCAGCAGCCAAGAGGACAGACTCCTGGAGTATTTT. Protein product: CASSQEDRLLEYF.

The CDR3 DNA reads as TGTGCCAGCAGTTTTGGACGTTGGTCCTACAATGAGCAGTTCTTC. Translating it yields CASSFGRWSYNEQFF. The genes are TRBV6-2 or TRBV6-3 and TRBJ2-1, with D hard to call. Germline V gene data show CDR1 as MNHEY and CDR2 as SVGEGT. Trimming left V 4 bases short and J 1 base short, with 11 bases between. The CDR3 has 15 amino acids.

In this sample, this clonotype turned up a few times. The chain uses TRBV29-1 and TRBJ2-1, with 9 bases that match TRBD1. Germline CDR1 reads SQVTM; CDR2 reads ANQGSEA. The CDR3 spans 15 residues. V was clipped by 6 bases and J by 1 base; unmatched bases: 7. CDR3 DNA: TGCAGCGTGGACGGACAGGGGCTTTCCTACAATGAGCAGTTCTTC. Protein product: CSVDGQGLSYNEQFF.

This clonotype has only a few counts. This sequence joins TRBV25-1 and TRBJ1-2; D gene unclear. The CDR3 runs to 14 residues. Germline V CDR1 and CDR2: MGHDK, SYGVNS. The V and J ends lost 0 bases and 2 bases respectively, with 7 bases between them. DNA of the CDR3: TGTGCCAGCAGTGAATATTATGGAAACTATGGCTACACCTTC. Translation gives CASSEYYGNYGYTF.

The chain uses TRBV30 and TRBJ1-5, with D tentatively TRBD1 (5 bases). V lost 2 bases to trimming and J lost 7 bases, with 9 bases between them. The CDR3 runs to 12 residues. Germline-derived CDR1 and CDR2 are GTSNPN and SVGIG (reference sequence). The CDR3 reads CAWSWQGQPQHF. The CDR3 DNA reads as TGTGCCTGGAGTTGGCAGGGACAGCCCCAGCATTTT.